The 9 T cell receptor beta chains reported below all come from one sample, sequenced in a study of OX40 agonist ivuxolimab in advanced cancers. TCRdb's copy holds only in-frame clones and misses some; the assay was immunoSEQ multiplex PCR. This sample has tens of thousands of clones; 92% occur once, and the top ten carry about 8.6%. The sample consisted of CD4+ or CD8+ T cells sorted from blood, taken in a trial of the OX40 agonist ivuxolimab. These receptor sequences come from an adult with an advanced solid tumor such as melanoma, head and neck, liver or kidney cancer.

Here the CDR3 reads CASSDWAGTYEQYF. The CDR3 nucleotides read TGTGCCAGTAGTGACTGGGCAGGTACCTACGAGCAGTACTTC. The chain employs TRBV19 and TRBJ2-7; the D is unclear. V was pared by 5 bases and J by 2 bases, with 13 bases between. The CDR3 is made up of 14 amino acids. Germline V CDR1 and CDR2: LNHDA, SQIVND (reference sequence).

V and J are TRBV9 and TRBJ1-1, with D maybe TRBD1 (5 bases). The CDR3 is 13 amino acids. Germline CDR1 SGDLS, CDR2 YYNGEE. Trimming removed 4 bases from V and 5 bases from J, with 12 bases in between. CDR3 sequence (DNA): TGTGCCAGCAGCCGTCCTGCAGGGACTGAAGCTTTCTTT. Amino acids: CASSRPAGTEAFF.

This chain links TRBV7-9 with TRBJ2-7; D not certain. V lost 5 bases to trimming and J lost 0 bases, with 8 bases between them. Germline V gives CDR1 SEHNR, CDR2 FQNEAQ (reference sequence). This CDR3 is built from 13 residues. This CDR3 is CASSLLASYEQYF. For the CDR3, the DNA is TGTGCCAGCAGCCTCCTGGCCTCCTACGAGCAGTACTTC.

This chain joins TRBV5-6 and TRBJ1-1, with D perhaps matching TRBD1 (6 bases). The CDR3 length is 13 residues. The germline V gene has CDR1 SGHDT and CDR2 YYEEEE. Trimming shortened V by 3 bases and J by 1 base, and 7 bases separated the two germline ends. This CDR3 is CASSSTGNTEAFF. CDR3 nucleotide sequence: TGTGCCAGCAGCTCGACAGGGAACACTGAAGCTTTCTTT.

This clone is a singleton in its sample. V usage is TRBV2 and J usage is TRBJ2-5; 10 bases fit TRBD2. The V and J ends lost 1 base and 2 bases, in that order; junction bases with no gene match: 16. The CDR3 is 20 amino acids. Germline loops: CDR1 SNHLY, CDR2 FYNNEI. The CDR3 here is CASSEDLAGDSRPDQETQYF. The CDR3 DNA sequence: TGTGCCAGCAGTGAAGACCTAGCGGGGGACTCCCGCCCTGATCAAGAGACCCAGTACTTC.

This chain links TRBV4-3 with TRBJ2-3; no definite D call. Trimming stripped 4 bases from V and 0 bases from J, with 5 bases between. This CDR3 is 13 amino acids long. CDR1 is LGHNA and CDR2 is YSLEER in the germline V gene. The CDR3 sequence: CASSPGSTDTQYF. CDR3 nucleotide sequence: TGCGCCAGCAGCCCGGGTAGCACAGATACGCAGTATTTT.

This rearrangement joins TRBV19 to TRBJ1-1; D remains unclear. V lost 5 bases and J 5 bases, leaving 15 bases between the germline ends. CDR1 and CDR2 (germline): LNHDA, SQIVND (reference sequence). The length of the CDR3 is 14 residues. CDR3 loop: CASSWGNLRTEAFF. CDR3 DNA sequence: TGTGCCAGTAGTTGGGGTAATTTGAGGACTGAAGCTTTCTTT.

The V call is TRBV9, the J call TRBJ2-2; D is possibly TRBD2 (5 bases). Per germline, CDR1 SGDLS and CDR2 YYNGEE. This CDR3 has 16 amino acids. V lost 4 bases and J lost 4, with 17 bases in between. The CDR3 DNA reads as TGTGCCAGCAGCCCCCGGGAAGGGCGGGTCACCGGGGAGCTGTTTTTT. Translated, it gives CASSPREGRVTGELFF.

The rearrangement links TRBV9 to TRBJ1-2; D is possibly TRBD1 (6 bases). The CDR3 length is 13 residues. V lost 0 bases to trimming and J lost 5 bases, with 8 bases between them. Germline V gives CDR1 SGDLS, CDR2 YYNGEE. The CDR3 DNA is TGTGCCAGCAGCGTAGCTACAGGGTATGGCTACACCTTC. It is translated as CASSVATGYGYTF. The whole variable domain, remainder taken from reference TRBV9 and TRBJ1-2, is DSGVTQTPKHLITATGQRVTLRCSPRSGDLSVYWYQQSLDQGLQFLIQYYNGEERAKGNILERFSAQQFPDLHSELNLSSLELGDSALYFCASSVATGYGYTFGSGTRLTVV.